These 27 T cell receptor beta chains share one sample of origin, sequenced in a study of CD4+ T cells in melanoma (dated by TCRdb to between 2022 and 2023). The library was produced with the immunoSEQ multiplex PCR assay. In TCRdb, the immuneACCESS table is reduced to in-frame sequences with V and J assigned. These tables do not hold every clone; where another copy was compared, an unresolved V gene accounts for under half, and the others remain unexplained. For this sample the table gives 110,000 to 150,000 clones, of which around 90% were detected only once. 1.5% of the sample lies in the top ten. These receptors came from a human donor with melanoma.

The chain employs TRBV5-1 and TRBJ2-2; unclear D gene. The V end was cut by 4 bases, the J end by 3 bases, with 16 bases between. The CDR3 extends over 16 amino acids. Per germline, CDR1 SGHRS and CDR2 YFSETQ. The CDR3 loop reads CASSPPAADHTGELFF. CDR3 nucleotide sequence: TGCGCCAGCAGCCCTCCGGCCGCAGATCACACCGGGGAGCTGTTTTTT.

This chain joins TRBV21-1 and TRBJ1-5. TRBV21-1 constitutes a pseudogene. The CDR3 extends over 13 amino acids. CDR3 in amino acids: CASILGENRPQHF. In nucleotides, the CDR3 is TGTGCCAGCATCTTGGGGGAAAATCGTCCCCAGCATTTT.

This chain joins TRBV18 and TRBJ1-1; unclear D gene. Trimming took 3 bases from V and 3 from J, leaving 14 bases between them. Germline values: CDR1 KGHSH, CDR2 LQKENI. The length of the CDR3 is 15 residues. As DNA, the CDR3 is TGTGCCAGCTCACCCGTAGGTGGGTGGGACACTGAAGCTTTCTTT. It codes for CASSPVGGWDTEAFF.

V and J are TRBV6-1 and TRBJ1-5; D remains unclear. Deletions cut 3 bases from V and 3 bases from J, with 12 bases between. This CDR3 has 15 residues. Germline loops: CDR1 MNHNS, CDR2 SASEGT. CDR3 region: CASSEAGSPNQPQHF. The CDR3, as DNA: TGTGCCAGCAGTGAGGCGGGCAGCCCCAATCAGCCCCAGCATTTT.

The rearrangement joins TRBV5-8 to TRBJ1-1; D gene unclear. Germline lookup yields CDR1 SGHTS and CDR2 YDEGEE. V shed 2 bases and J shed 4 bases, with 9 bases lying between them. This CDR3 has 13 amino acids. This CDR3 reads CASSFRRATEAFF. CDR3 DNA: TGTGCCAGCAGCTTTCGGCGGGCCACTGAAGCTTTCTTT.

The chain couples TRBV5-1 to TRBJ2-5; D ambiguous. Germline V gene lookup returns CDR1 SGHRS and CDR2 YFSETQ. Trimming pared 1 base from V and 5 bases from J, leaving 9 bases between. CDR3 length: 13 amino acids. The CDR3 sequence: CASSLLFQETQYF. The CDR3 region has the DNA TGCGCCAGCAGCTTGTTGTTCCAGGAGACCCAGTACTTC.

The rearrangement links TRBV5-1 to TRBJ1-2, with TRBD1 matching 8 bases. The V gene's germline CDR1 is SGHRS and CDR2 YFSETQ. The CDR3 runs 13 residues. V shed 6 bases and J 5 bases; nucleotides not matched to a gene: 6. CDR3 sequence reads: CASTRDRGYGYTF. CDR3 coding DNA: TGCGCCAGCACCCGAGACAGGGGATATGGCTACACCTTC. Full variable domain (rest looked up from reference TRBV5-1 and TRBJ1-2): KAGVTQTPRYLIKTRGQQVTLSCSPISGHRSVSWYQQTPGQGLQFLFEYFSETQRNKGNFPGRFSGRQFSNSRSEMNVSTLELGDSALYLCASTRDRGYGYTFGSGTRLTVV.

This clone appeared a single time. The chain is built from TRBV29-1 and TRBJ2-3; D is unresolved. The CDR3 is 13 amino acids. Trimming took off 7 bases at V and 4 bases at J, with 15 bases between the two ends. Germline assignment: CDR1 SQVTM and CDR2 ANQGSEA. The CDR3 nucleotides are TGCAGCGCCGACGGTCCTGAGTCAGATACGCAGTATTTT. This translates into CSADGPESDTQYF.

This clone was detected once. This specimen includes other DNA sequences encoding the same CDR3. V usage is TRBV9 and J usage is TRBJ2-2; D unclear. This CDR3 has 11 residues. CDR1 is SGDLS, CDR2 YYNGEE, per germline. Trimming left V 0 bases short and J 7 bases short, with 1 base between. The CDR3 bases are TGTGCCAGCAGCGTAGGCGGGGAGCTGTTTTTT. Protein sequence: CASSVGGELFF.

The CDR3 bases are TGTGCCAGCAGCTTAGTCAGGGTTTACGAGCAGTACTTC. Translated: CASSLVRVYEQYF. The gene calls are TRBV13 and TRBJ2-7, with a weak D call TRBD1 (5 bases). Trimming shortened V by 1 base and J by 4 bases, and 8 bases separated the two germline ends. Germline V lookup: CDR1 PRHDT, CDR2 FYEKMQ (reference sequence). This CDR3 region has 13 residues.

The chain has TRBV2 and TRBJ2-5; 8 bases line up with TRBD1. J gave up 3 bases and V 3 bases, and 6 bases lay outside the gene matches. CDR3 length: 15 amino acids. Germline CDR1 SNHLY, CDR2 FYNNEI. Written as DNA, the CDR3 is TGTGCCAGCAGTGACGGACAGGGAGGCGAAGAGACCCAGTACTTC. It encodes CASSDGQGGEETQYF.

J is TRBJ2-5 and V is TRBV2; 7 bases align to TRBD1. Trimming took 6 bases from V and 4 from J; bases not matched to a gene: 11. The CDR3 extends over 15 amino acids. Germline CDR1 is SNHLY and CDR2 is FYNNEI. CDR3: CASRYRQGVGETQYF. In nucleotides, the CDR3 is TGTGCCAGCAGGTACAGGCAGGGGGTTGGAGAGACCCAGTACTTC.

The J gene is TRBJ1-5, the V gene TRBV4-2; TRBD1 is a possible D gene (6 bases). Germline assignment: CDR1 LGHNA and CDR2 YNFKEQ. The V end was cut by 0 bases, the J end by 6 bases, with 9 bases between. This CDR3 has 14 amino acids. The CDR3 DNA reads as TGTGCCAGCAGCCAAGATTGGGGGCCTCAGCCCCAGCATTTT. Translating gives CASSQDWGPQPQHF.

This clone came up a few times. This rearrangement joins TRBV11-2 to TRBJ2-7, with 8 positions matching TRBD2. Trimming cost V 4 bases and J 6 bases; bases outside gene matches: 8. Looked up from germline, CDR1 is SGHAT and CDR2 is FQNNGV. The CDR3 covers 14 residues. CDR3 amino acids: CASSSIRGGREQYF. The CDR3 DNA follows: TGTGCCAGCAGCTCAATCCGGGGGGGTCGCGAGCAGTACTTC.

This sequence joins TRBV19 and TRBJ2-3; 10 bases are shared with TRBD1. The CDR3 runs 15 residues. The germline V gene has CDR1 LNHDA and CDR2 SQIVND (reference sequence). V was clipped by 1 base and J by 4 bases; unmatched bases: 2. The CDR3 loop reads CASSIGGQGSDTQYF. Written as DNA, the CDR3 is TGTGCCAGTAGTATAGGGGGACAGGGGTCAGATACGCAGTATTTT.

The chain couples TRBV4-2 to TRBJ2-3, with D perhaps matching TRBD2 (5 bases). Germline V gene lookup returns CDR1 LGHNA and CDR2 YNFKEQ. Trimming left V 4 bases short and J 1 base short, with 12 bases between. This CDR3 comprises 15 residues. The CDR3 bases are TGTGCCAGCAGCCCTAGCTGGCGCCGCACAGATACGCAGTATTTT. This sequence encodes CASSPSWRRTDTQYF.

The chain employs TRBV11-2 and TRBJ2-1, with D perhaps TRBD1 (6 bases). The CDR3 loop spans 13 amino acids. Per the germline V gene, CDR1 is SGHAT and CDR2 is FQNNGV. Trimming stripped 7 bases from V and 3 bases from J, with 10 bases between. CDR3: CASTTGLYNEQFF. CDR3 bases: TGTGCCAGCACAACAGGGCTCTACAATGAGCAGTTCTTC.

This clone was detected only once. The chain uses TRBV27 and TRBJ1-2, with 8 bases that match TRBD1. CDR1 and CDR2 from the germline V gene are MNHEY and SMNVEV (reference sequence). Trimming removed 2 bases from V and 8 bases from J; junction bases left unmatched: 4. The CDR3 covers 13 residues. CDR3 protein: CASSLQGAWGYTF. The CDR3 nucleotides are TGTGCCAGCAGTTTACAGGGGGCGTGGGGCTACACCTTC.

The chain is built from TRBV7-2 and TRBJ1-5; D ambiguous. V was pared by 5 bases and J by 0 bases, with 5 bases between. The CDR3 runs to 13 residues. CDR1 and CDR2 from the germline V gene are SGHTA and FQGNSA. The CDR3 DNA follows: TGTGCCAGCAGCGAAGGTAGCAATCAGCCCCAGCATTTT. It specifies CASSEGSNQPQHF.

The J gene is TRBJ2-3, the V gene TRBV5-4, with TRBD2 identical over 13 bases. Germline V gene lookup returns CDR1 SGHNT and CDR2 YYREEE (reference sequence). V shed 5 bases, J shed 3 bases, and the junction held 9 bases outside the gene matches. The CDR3 contains 17 residues. The CDR3 DNA is TGTGCCAGCAGACAGGGACTAGCGGGGTATCTTACAGATACGCAGTATTTT. This gives the protein CASRQGLAGYLTDTQYF.

As to this clone: The identical CDR3 is also encoded by other nucleotide sequences in the sample. The chain is built from TRBV5-1 and TRBJ2-7, with D unresolved. Germline V lookup: CDR1 SGHRS, CDR2 YFSETQ. This CDR3 is 14 amino acids long. Between the trimmed V and J ends, which lost 0 bases and 2 bases, there was a span of 9 bases. The CDR3 nucleotides read TGCGCCAGCAGCTTGGTTTCAGGCCCCTACGAGCAGTACTTC. Protein: CASSLVSGPYEQYF.

The chain links TRBV9 to TRBJ1-6; tentative D call: TRBD1 (5 bases). Per the germline V gene, CDR1 is SGDLS and CDR2 is YYNGEE. The CDR3 is 15 amino acids. Trimming took off 0 bases at V and 11 bases at J, with 15 bases between the two ends. The CDR3 reads CASSVAVGGGTPLHF. CDR3 DNA sequence: TGTGCCAGCAGCGTAGCCGTGGGGGGTGGTACACCCCTCCACTTT.

The chain links TRBV11-2 to TRBJ2-1; D gene unclear. The germline V gene encodes CDR1 SGHAT and CDR2 FQNNGV. The CDR3 is 14 residues long. V lost 7 bases and J 0 bases, leaving 10 bases between the germline ends. The CDR3 reads CASTRPGSYNEQFF. The CDR3 nucleotides are TGTGCCAGCACCCGGCCAGGCTCCTACAATGAGCAGTTCTTC.

The chain employs TRBV6-5 and TRBJ1-2, with D unclear. The V end lost 5 bases, the J end lost 7 bases, and 11 bases lay between the germline ends. The V gene's germline CDR1 is MNHEY and CDR2 SVGAGI. The CDR3 sequence is 12 residues long. CDR3 in DNA: TGTGCCAGCAGTGAATCCAGGCGTGGCTACACCTTC. This gives the protein CASSESRRGYTF.

This clone was observed once. CDR3 nucleotides: TGTGCCAGCAGCTTTGCAGGGCTGGATACGCAGTATTTT. This translates into CASSFAGLDTQYF. V gene TRBV7-8 combines with J gene TRBJ2-3, with D possibly TRBD1 on 5 matching bases. Germline CDR1 SGHVS, CDR2 FQNEAQ. The length of the CDR3 is 13 residues. The ends were cut back, 3 bases at V and 6 bases at J, with 10 bases in the middle.

The chain combines TRBV6-5 with TRBJ2-3, with TRBD1 matching over 7 bases. V lost 7 bases to trimming and J lost 2 bases; unmatched junction nucleotides: 3. Germline V gene lookup returns CDR1 MNHEY and CDR2 SVGAGI. The CDR3 covers 13 residues. CDR3 nucleotide sequence: TGTGCCAGCAACCAGGGGGTCACAGATACGCAGTATTTT. It translates to CASNQGVTDTQYF.

V usage is TRBV7-6 and J usage is TRBJ1-3; D not certain. Between the trimmed V and J ends, which lost 1 base and 0 bases, there was a span of 13 bases. This CDR3 has 17 residues. Germline-derived CDR1 and CDR2 are SGHVS and FNYEAQ. The CDR3 DNA follows: TGTGCCAGCAGCTTAGAACTCGGCGAGAGCTCTGGAAACACCATATATTTT. It encodes CASSLELGESSGNTIYF. Combining the CDR3 with reference TRBV7-6 and TRBJ1-3 gives the whole variable domain GAGVSQSPRYKVTKRGQDVALRCDPISGHVSLYWYRQALGQGPEFLTYFNYEAQQDKSGLPNDRFSAERPEGSISTLTIQRTEQRDSAMYRCASSLELGESSGNTIYFGEGSWLTVV.